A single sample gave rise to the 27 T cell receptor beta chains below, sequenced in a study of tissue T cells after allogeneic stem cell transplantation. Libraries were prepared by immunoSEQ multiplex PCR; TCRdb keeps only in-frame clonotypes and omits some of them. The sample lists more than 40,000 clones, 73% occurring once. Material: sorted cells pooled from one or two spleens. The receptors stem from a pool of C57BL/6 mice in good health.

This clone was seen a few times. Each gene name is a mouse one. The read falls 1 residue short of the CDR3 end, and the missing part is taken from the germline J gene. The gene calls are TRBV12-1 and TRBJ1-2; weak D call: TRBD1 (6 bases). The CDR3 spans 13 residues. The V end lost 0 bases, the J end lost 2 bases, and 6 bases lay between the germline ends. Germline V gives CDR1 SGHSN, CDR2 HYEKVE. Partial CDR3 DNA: TGTGCCAGCTCTCTCGGACAGAACTCCGACTACACC. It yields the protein CASSLGQNSDYT. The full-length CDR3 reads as CASSLGQNSDYTF.

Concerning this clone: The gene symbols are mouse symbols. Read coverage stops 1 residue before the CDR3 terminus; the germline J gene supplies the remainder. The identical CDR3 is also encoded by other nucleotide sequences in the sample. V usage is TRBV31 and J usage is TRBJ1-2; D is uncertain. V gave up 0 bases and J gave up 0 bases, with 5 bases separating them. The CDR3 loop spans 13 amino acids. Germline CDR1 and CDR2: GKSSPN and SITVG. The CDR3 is CAWSLFANSDYTF. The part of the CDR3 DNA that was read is TGTGCCTGGAGTCTTTTTGCAAACTCCGACTACACC.

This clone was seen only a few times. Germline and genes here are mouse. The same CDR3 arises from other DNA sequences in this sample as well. The part of the CDR3 DNA that was read is TGCACCTGCAGTGCAGGTGTCTATGAACAGTAC. Amino acid sequence: CTCSAGVYEQY. The whole CDR3 reads CTCSAGVYEQYF. The chain is built from TRBV1 and TRBJ2-7; no firm D call. The read terminates 1 residue before the CDR3 end, so the remaining end is supplied by the germline J gene. The CDR3 loop spans 12 amino acids. The V gene lost 1 base and the J gene lost 3 bases, with 4 bases spanning the gap. CDR1 and CDR2 (germline): NSQYPW, LRSPGD (reference sequence). Full variable domain (missing parts from reference TRBV1 and TRBJ2-7): VTLLEQNPRWRLVPRGQAVNLRCILKNSQYPWMSWYQQDLQKQLQWLFTLRSPGDKEVKSLPGADYLATRVTDTELRLQVANMSQGRTLYCTCSAGVYEQYFGPGTRLTVL.

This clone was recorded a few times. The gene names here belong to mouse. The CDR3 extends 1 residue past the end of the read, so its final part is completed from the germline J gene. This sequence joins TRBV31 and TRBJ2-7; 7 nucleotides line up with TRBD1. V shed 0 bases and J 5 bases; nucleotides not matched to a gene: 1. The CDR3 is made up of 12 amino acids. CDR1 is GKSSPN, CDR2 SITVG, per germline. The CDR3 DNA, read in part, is TGTGCCTGGAGTCTCGGGACAGATGAACAGTAC. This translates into CAWSLGTDEQY. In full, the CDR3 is CAWSLGTDEQYF.

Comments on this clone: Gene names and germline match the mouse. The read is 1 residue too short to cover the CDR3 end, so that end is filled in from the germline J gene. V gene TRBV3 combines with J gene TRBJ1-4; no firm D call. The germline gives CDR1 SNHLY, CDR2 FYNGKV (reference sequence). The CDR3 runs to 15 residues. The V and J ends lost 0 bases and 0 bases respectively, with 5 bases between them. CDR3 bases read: TGTGCCAGCAGCTTAGCGGGAATTTCCAACGAAAGATTATTT. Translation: CASSLAGISNERLF. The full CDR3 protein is CASSLAGISNERLFF.

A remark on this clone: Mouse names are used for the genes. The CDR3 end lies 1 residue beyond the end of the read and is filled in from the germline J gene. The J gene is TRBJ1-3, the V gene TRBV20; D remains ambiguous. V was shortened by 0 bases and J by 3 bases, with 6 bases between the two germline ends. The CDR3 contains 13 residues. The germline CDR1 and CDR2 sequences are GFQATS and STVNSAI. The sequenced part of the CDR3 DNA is TGTGGTGCTAGGGATTGGGTTGGAAATACGCTCTAT. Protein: CGARDWVGNTLY. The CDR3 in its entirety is CGARDWVGNTLYF. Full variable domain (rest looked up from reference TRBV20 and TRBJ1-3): GALVYQYPRRTICKSGTSMRMECQAVGFQATSVAWYRQSPQKTFELIALSTVNSAIKYEQNFTQEKFPISHPNLSFSSMTVLNAYLEDRGLYLCGARDWVGNTLYFGEGSRLIVV.

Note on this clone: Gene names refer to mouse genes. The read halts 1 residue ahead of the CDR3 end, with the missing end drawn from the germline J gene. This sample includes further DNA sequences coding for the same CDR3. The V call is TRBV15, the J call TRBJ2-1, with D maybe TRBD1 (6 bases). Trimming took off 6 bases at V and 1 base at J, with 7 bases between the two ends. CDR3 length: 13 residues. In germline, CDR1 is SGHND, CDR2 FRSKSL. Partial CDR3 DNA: TGTGCCAGCAGGGGACAAAACTATGCTGAGCAGTTC. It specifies CASRGQNYAEQF. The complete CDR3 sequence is CASRGQNYAEQFF. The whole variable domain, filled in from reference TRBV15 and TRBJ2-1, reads DAGVTQTPRHEVAEKGQTIILKCEPVSGHNDLFWYRQTKIQGLELLSYFRSKSLMEDGGAFKDRFKAEMLNSSFSTLKIQPTEPKDSAVYLCASRGQNYAEQFFGPGTRLTVL.

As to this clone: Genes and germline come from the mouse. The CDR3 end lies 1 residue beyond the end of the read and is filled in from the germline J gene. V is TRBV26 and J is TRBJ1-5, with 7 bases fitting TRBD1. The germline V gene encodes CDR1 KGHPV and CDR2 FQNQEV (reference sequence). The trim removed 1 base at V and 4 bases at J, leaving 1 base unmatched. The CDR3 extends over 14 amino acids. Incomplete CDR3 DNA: TGTGCCAGCAGTCTGTTGGGACAGAACCAGGCTCCGCTT. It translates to CASSLLGQNQAPL. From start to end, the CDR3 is CASSLLGQNQAPLF.

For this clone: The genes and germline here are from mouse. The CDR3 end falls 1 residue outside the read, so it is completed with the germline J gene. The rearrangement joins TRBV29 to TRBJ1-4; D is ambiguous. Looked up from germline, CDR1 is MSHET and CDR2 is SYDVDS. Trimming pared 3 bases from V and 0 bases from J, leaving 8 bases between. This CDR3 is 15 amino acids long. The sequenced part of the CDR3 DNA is TGTGCTAGCAGTTTTAACCGAATTTCCAACGAAAGATTATTT. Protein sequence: CASSFNRISNERLF. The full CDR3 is CASSFNRISNERLFF.

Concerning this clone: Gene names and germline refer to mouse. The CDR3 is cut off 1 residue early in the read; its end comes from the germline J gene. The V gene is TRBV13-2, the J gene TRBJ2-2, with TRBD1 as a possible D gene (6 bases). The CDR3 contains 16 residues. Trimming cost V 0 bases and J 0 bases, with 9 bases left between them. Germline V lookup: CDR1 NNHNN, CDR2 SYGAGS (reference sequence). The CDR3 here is CASGDAAGANTGQLYF. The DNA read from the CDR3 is TGTGCCAGCGGTGATGCAGCAGGGGCAAACACCGGGCAGCTCTAC.

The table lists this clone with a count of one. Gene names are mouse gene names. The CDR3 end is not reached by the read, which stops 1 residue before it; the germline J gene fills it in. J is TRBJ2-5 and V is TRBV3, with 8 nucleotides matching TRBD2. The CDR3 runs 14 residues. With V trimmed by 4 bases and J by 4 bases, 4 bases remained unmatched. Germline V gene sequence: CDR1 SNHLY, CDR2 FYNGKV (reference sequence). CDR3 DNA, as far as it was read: TGTGCCAGCAGCTACGGACTGGGTGAAGACACCCAGTAC. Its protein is CASSYGLGEDTQY. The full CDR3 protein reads CASSYGLGEDTQYF.

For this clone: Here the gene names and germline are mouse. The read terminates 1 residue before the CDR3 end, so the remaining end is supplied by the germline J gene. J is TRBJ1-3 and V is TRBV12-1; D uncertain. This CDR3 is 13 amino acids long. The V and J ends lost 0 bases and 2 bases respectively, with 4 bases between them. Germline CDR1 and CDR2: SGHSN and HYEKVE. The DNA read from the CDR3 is TGTGCCAGCTCTCTCGCACCTGGAAATACGCTCTAT. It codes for CASSLAPGNTLY. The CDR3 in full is CASSLAPGNTLYF.

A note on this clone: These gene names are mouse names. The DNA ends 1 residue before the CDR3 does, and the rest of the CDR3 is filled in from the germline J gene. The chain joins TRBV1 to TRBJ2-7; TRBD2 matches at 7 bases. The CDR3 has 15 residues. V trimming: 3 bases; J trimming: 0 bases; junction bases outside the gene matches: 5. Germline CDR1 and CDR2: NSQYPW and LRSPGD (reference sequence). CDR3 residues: CTCSAILGSSYEQYF. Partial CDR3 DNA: TGCACCTGCAGTGCTATACTGGGGAGCTCCTATGAACAGTAC.

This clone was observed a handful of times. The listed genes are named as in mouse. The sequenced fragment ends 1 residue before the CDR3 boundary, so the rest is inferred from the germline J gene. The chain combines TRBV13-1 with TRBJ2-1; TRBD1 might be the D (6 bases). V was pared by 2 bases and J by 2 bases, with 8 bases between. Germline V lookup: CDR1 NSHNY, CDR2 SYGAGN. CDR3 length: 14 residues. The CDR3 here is CASSEKGDYAEQFF. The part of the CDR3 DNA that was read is TGTGCCAGCAGTGAAAAGGGGGACTATGCTGAGCAGTTC.

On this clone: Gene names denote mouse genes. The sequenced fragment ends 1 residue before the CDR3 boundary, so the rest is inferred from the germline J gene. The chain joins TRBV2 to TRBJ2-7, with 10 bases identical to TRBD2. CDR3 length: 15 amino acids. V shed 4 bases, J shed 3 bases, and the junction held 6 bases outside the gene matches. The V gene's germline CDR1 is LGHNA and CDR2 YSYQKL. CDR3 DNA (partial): TGTGCCAGCAGCCTATCCGGGACTGGGGACTATGAACAGTAC. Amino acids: CASSLSGTGDYEQY. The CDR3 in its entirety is CASSLSGTGDYEQYF.

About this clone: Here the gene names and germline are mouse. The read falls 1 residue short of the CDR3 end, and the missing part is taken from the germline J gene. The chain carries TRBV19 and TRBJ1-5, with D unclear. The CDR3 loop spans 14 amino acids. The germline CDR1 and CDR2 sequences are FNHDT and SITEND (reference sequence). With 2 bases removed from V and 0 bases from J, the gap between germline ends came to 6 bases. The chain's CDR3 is CASSIDNNNQAPLF. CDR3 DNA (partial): TGTGCCAGCAGTATCGATAATAACAACCAGGCTCCGCTT.

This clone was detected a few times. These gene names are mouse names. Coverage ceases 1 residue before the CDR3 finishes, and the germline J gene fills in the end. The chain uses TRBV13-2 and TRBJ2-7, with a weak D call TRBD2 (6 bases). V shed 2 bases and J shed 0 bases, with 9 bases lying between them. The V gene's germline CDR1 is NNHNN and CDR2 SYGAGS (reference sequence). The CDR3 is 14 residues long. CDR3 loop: CASGDWGYSYEQYF. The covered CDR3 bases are TGTGCCAGCGGTGACTGGGGTTACTCCTATGAACAGTAC.

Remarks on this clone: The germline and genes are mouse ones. The CDR3 bases that were read are TGTGCCAGCAGCGACTGGGGGGGCGTTTACACCCAGTAC. This encodes CASSDWGGVYTQY. The entire CDR3 protein reads CASSDWGGVYTQYF. The chain has TRBV3 and TRBJ2-5, with TRBD2 identical over 12 bases. The CDR3 end is not reached by the read, which stops 1 residue before it; the germline J gene fills it in. The V and J ends lost 5 bases and 7 bases, in that order; junction bases with no gene match: 4. Per germline, CDR1 SNHLY and CDR2 FYNGKV (reference sequence). The CDR3 runs 14 residues.

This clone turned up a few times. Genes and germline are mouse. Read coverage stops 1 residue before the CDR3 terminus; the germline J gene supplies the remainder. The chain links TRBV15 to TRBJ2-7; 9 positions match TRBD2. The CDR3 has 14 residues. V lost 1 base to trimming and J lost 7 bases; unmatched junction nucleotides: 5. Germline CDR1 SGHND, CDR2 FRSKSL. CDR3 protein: CASSLDGGAGEQYF. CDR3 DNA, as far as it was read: TGTGCCAGCAGTTTAGATGGGGGGGCGGGAGAACAGTAC.

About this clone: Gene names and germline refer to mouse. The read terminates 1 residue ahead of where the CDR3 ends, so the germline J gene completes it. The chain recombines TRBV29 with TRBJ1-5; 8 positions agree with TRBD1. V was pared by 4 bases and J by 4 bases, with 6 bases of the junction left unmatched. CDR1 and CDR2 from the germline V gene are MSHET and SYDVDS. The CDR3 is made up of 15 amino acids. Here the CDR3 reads CASSSPGTGNQAPLF. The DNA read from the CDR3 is TGTGCTAGCAGTTCCCCCGGGACAGGTAACCAGGCTCCGCTT.

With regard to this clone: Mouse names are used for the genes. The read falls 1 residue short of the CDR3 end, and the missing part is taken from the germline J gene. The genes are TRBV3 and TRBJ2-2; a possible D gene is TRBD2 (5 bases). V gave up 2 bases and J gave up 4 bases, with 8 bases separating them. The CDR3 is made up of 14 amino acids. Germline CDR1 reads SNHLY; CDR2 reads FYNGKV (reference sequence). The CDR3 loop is CASSLTGTTGQLYF. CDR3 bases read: TGTGCCAGCAGCTTAACTGGCACCACCGGGCAGCTCTAC.

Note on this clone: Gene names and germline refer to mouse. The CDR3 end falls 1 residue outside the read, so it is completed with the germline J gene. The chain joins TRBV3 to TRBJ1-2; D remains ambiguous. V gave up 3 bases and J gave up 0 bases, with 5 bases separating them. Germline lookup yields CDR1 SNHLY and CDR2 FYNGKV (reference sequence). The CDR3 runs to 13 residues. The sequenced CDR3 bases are TGTGCCAGCAGCTTGACGCCAAACTCCGACTACACC. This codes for CASSLTPNSDYT. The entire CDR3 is CASSLTPNSDYTF.

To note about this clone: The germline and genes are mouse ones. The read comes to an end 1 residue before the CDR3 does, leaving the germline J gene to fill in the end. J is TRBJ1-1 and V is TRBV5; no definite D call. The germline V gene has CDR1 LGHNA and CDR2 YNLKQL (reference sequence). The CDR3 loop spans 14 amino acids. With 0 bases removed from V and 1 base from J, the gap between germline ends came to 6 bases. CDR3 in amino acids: CASSQETKNTEVFF. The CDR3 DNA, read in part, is TGTGCCAGCAGCCAAGAGACAAAAAACACAGAAGTCTTC.

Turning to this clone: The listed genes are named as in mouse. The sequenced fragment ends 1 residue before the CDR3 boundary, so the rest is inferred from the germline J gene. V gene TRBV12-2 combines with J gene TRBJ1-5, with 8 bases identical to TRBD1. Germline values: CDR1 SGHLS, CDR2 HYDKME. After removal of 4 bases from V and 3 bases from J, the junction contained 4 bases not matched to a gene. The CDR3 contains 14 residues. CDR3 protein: CASSPGQGNQAPLF. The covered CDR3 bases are TGTGCCAGCTCGCCCGGACAGGGCAACCAGGCTCCGCTT.

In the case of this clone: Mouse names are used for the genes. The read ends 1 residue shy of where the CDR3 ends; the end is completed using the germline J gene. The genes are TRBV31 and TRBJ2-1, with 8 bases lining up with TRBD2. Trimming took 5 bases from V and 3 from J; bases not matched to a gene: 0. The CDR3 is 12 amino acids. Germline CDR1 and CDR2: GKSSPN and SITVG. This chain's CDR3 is CAWDWGYAEQFF. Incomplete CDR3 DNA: TGTGCCTGGGACTGGGGCTATGCTGAGCAGTTC.

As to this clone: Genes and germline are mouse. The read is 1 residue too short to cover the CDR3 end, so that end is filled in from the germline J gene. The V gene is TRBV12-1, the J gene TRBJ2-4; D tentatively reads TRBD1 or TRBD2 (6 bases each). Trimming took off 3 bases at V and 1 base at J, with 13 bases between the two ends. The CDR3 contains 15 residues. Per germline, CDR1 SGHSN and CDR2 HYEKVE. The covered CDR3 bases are TGTGCCAGCTCTTCGGGGGCGCGAGGTCAAAACACCTTGTAC. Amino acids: CASSSGARGQNTLY. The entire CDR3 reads CASSSGARGQNTLYF.

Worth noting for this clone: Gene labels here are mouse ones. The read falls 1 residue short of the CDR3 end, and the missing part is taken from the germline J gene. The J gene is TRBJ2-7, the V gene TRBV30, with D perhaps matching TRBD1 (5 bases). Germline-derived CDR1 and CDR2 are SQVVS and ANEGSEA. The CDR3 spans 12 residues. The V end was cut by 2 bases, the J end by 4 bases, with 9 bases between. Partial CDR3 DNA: TGTAGTTCTAGAAGCCGACAGTATGAACAGTAC. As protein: CSSRSRQYEQY. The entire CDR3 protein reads CSSRSRQYEQYF.